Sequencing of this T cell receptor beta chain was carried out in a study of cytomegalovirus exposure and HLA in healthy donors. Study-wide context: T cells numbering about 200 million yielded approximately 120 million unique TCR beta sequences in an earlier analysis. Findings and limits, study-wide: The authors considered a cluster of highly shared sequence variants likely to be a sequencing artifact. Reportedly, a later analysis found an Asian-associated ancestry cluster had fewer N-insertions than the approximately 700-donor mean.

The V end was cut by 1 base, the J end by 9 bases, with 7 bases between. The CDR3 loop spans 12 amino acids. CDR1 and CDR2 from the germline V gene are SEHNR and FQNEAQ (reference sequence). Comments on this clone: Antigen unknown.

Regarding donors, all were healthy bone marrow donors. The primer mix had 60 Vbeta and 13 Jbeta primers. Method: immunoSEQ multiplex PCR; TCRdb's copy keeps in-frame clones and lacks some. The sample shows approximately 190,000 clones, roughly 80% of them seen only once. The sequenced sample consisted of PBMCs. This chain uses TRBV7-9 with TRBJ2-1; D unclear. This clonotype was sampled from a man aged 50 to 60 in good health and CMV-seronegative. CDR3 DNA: TGTGCCAGCAGCTTAGGGGCAGCTGAGCAGTTCTTC. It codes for CASSLGAAEQFF.